Included here is one TCR beta chain sequence, with context. This CDR3 comprises 14 residues. V trimming: 6 bases; J trimming: 6 bases; junction bases outside the gene matches: 8. The sample comes from a study of CD8 T cells in Susac syndrome. The RNA input was roughly 0.45 to 1 ug, and it was reverse transcribed with random hexamers. The authors amplified TCR beta CDR3 across 54 Vbeta and 13 Jbeta using immunoSEQ multiplex PCR. TCRdb itself ran the immunoSEQ multiplex PCR reads through MiXCR, one entry per CDR3 protein. In the table there are under 95,000 distinct CDR3 sequences, about 93% of which are singletons.

This receptor was identified in a human donor with Susac syndrome. What was sequenced was CD4+ T cells from PBMCs. The chain recombines TRBV12-3 or TRBV12-4 with TRBJ2-3, with 8 bases identical to TRBD1. The CDR3 bases are TGTGCCAGCAGGACCCGGGACAGGTGGGATACGCAGTATTTT. The encoded protein is CASRTRDRWDTQYF.